A single sample gave rise to the 10 T cell receptor beta chains below, sequenced in a study of control samples from healthy donors and cancer patients. Sequencing was performed with immunoSEQ multiplex PCR; in TCRdb, only in-frame clones are kept and a portion is missing. The sample lists about 120,000 clones, about 89% occurring once. The sequencing sample was made of blood. The source is a man aged 50 or older in good health.

This clone came up once. V gene TRBV29-1 combines with J gene TRBJ2-3; D is undetermined. The CDR3 loop spans 11 amino acids. Germline V CDR1 and CDR2: SQVTM, ANQGSEA. Trimming cost V 4 bases and J 4 bases, with 6 bases left between them. The CDR3 DNA reads TGCAGCGTTGTCCCCGCAGATACGCAGTATTTT. This translates into CSVVPADTQYF.

CDR3 protein: CASSEGYVLRHEQYF. CDR3 DNA sequence: TGTGCCAGCAGTGAAGGGTATGTCCTGCGCCACGAGCAGTACTTC. The chain carries TRBV6-1 and TRBJ2-7, with no clear D. CDR3 size: 15 residues. Trimming took 1 base from V and 5 from J, leaving 15 bases between them. The germline gives CDR1 MNHNS, CDR2 SASEGT.

This chain joins TRBV2 and TRBJ1-1, with no clear D. V dropped 5 bases and J dropped 6 bases, with 7 bases sitting between them. CDR1 SNHLY and CDR2 FYNNEI come from the germline V gene. The CDR3 totals 11 residues. CDR3 protein: CASSKAAEAFF. CDR3 nucleotides: TGTGCCAGCAGTAAGGCAGCTGAAGCTTTCTTT.

The chain recombines TRBV7-2 with TRBJ2-5; the D gene could be TRBD1 or TRBD2 (5 bases each). The CDR3 has 15 residues. V lost 4 bases, J lost 5 bases, and 17 bases lay in between. Germline values: CDR1 SGHTA, CDR2 FQGNSA. The CDR3 nucleotides are TGTGCCAGCAGCTGGGGGTGGACGGTACAGGAGACCCAGTACTTC. This codes for CASSWGWTVQETQYF.

V gene TRBV6-5 combines with J gene TRBJ1-2; tentatively, D is TRBD1 (5 bases). The length of the CDR3 is 12 residues. Germline V gene data show CDR1 as MNHEY and CDR2 as SVGAGI. Trimming shortened V by 0 bases and J by 8 bases, and 7 bases separated the two germline ends. CDR3 amino acids: CASSYSQGGYTF. The CDR3, as DNA: TGTGCCAGCAGTTACTCGCAGGGCGGCTACACCTTC.

The chain carries TRBV7-9 and TRBJ2-5, with 11 bases matching TRBD2. This CDR3 is 14 amino acids long. V lost 3 bases and J lost 3; bases outside the gene matches: 0. Per germline, CDR1 SEHNR and CDR2 FQNEAQ (reference sequence). CDR3 bases: TGTGCCAGCAGCTTGGGACTAGCGGAAGAGACCCAGTACTTC. It translates to CASSLGLAEETQYF. Based on the CDR3 plus reference TRBV7-9 and TRBJ2-5, the full variable domain is DTGVSQNPRHKITKRGQNVTFRCDPISEHNRLYWYRQTLGQGPEFLTYFQNEAQLEKSRLLSDRFSAERPKGSFSTLEIQRTEQGDSAMYLCASSLGLAEETQYFGPGTRLLVL.

The V call is TRBV7-9, the J call TRBJ1-3; D is possibly TRBD1 (5 bases). Germline CDR1 reads SEHNR; CDR2 reads FQNEAQ (reference sequence). Trimming removed 10 bases at V and 0 bases at J, with 16 bases between. This CDR3 comprises 15 residues. The CDR3 loop is CANPPGLISGNTIYF. Here the CDR3 DNA reads TGTGCCAACCCTCCGGGGCTGATCTCTGGAAACACCATATATTTT.

This chain connects TRBV11-2 to TRBJ2-1; TRBD1 might be the D (6 bases). V was shortened by 3 bases and J by 6 bases, with 9 bases between the two germline ends. This CDR3 region has 13 residues. From germline, CDR1 is SGHAT and CDR2 FQNNGV. CDR3 nucleotide sequence: TGTGCCAGCAGCTTCAACAGGGTCAATGAGCAGTTCTTC. This encodes CASSFNRVNEQFF.

The table lists this clone with a few counts. The CDR3 coding sequence is TGCAGCGTTGAATTGGGGGATTATGGCTACACCTTC. This encodes CSVELGDYGYTF. The chain is built from TRBV29-1 and TRBJ1-2; maybe TRBD1 (5 bases). Germline V gene data show CDR1 as SQVTM and CDR2 as ANQGSEA. The CDR3 runs to 12 residues. V was cut by 2 bases and J by 5 bases, with 9 bases left in between. The complete variable domain, with remaining parts taken from reference TRBV29-1 and TRBJ1-2, reads SAVISQKPSRDICQRGTSLTIQCQVDSQVTMMFWYRQQPGQSLTLIATANQGSEATYESGFVIDKFPISRPNLTFSTLTVSNMSPEDSSIYLCSVELGDYGYTFGSGTRLTVV.

The J gene is TRBJ2-7, the V gene TRBV7-7; TRBD1 matches 7 bases. Germline V gene lookup returns CDR1 SSHAT and CDR2 FNYEAQ (reference sequence). CDR3 length equals 15 residues. The V segment lost 1 base and the J segment 4 bases; nucleotides outside the gene matches: 7. The chain's CDR3 is CASSLGQGGSYEQYF. CDR3 sequence (DNA): TGTGCCAGCAGCTTAGGACAGGGTGGTTCATACGAGCAGTACTTC.